A single sample is the source of the 28 T cell receptor beta chains below, sequenced in a study of cytomegalovirus exposure and HLA in healthy donors. The PCR used 60 Vbeta and 13 Jbeta primers. Using immunoSEQ multiplex PCR, the repertoire was profiled, and TCRdb retains in-frame clones only, with some absent. The sample has around 150,000 clones; approximately 81% are singletons. Specimen: PBMCs. The receptors were sampled from a man aged 18 to 35 in good health and CMV-seropositive.

This clone was seen only once. This chain uses TRBV5-4 with TRBJ1-1; D is perhaps TRBD1 (5 bases). This CDR3 spans 14 amino acids. Trimming took 5 bases from V and 5 from J, leaving 16 bases between them. CDR1 and CDR2 from the germline V gene are SGHNT and YYREEE (reference sequence). CDR3 residues: CASSGGKGETEAFF. The CDR3 DNA is TGTGCCAGCAGTGGTGGGAAAGGGGAAACTGAAGCTTTCTTT.

The chain links TRBV7-9 to TRBJ2-7; 11 bases fit TRBD1. J was trimmed by 2 bases and V by 4 bases; bases with no gene match: 4. Per germline, CDR1 SEHNR and CDR2 FQNEAQ (reference sequence). The CDR3 is 15 amino acids. In DNA, the CDR3 is TGTGCCAGCAGCTACGGGACAGGGGGAGCCTACGAGCAGTACTTC. As protein: CASSYGTGGAYEQYF.

CDR3 protein: CAWSPGQGLDWYF. In nucleotides, the CDR3 is TGTGCCTGGAGTCCGGGACAGGGGCTAGATTGGTACTTC. The chain is built from TRBV30 and TRBJ2-7; 10 nucleotides line up with TRBD1. Germline loops: CDR1 GTSNPN, CDR2 SVGIG (reference sequence). V gave up 2 bases and J gave up 12 bases; unmatched junction bases: 10. CDR3 size: 13 residues.

The chain employs TRBV11-2 and TRBJ2-7, with a weak D call TRBD2 (6 bases). The CDR3 contains 15 residues. V dropped 0 bases and J dropped 0 bases, with 9 bases sitting between them. CDR1 SGHAT and CDR2 FQNNGV come from the germline V gene. The CDR3 loop reads CASSLDGGDSYEQYF. CDR3 DNA sequence: TGTGCCAGCAGCTTAGACGGGGGAGACTCCTACGAGCAGTACTTC.

J is TRBJ2-5 and V is TRBV27, with 7 bases that match TRBD2. This CDR3 is built from 15 residues. After removal of 4 bases from V and 3 bases from J, the junction contained 8 bases not matched to a gene. Germline V gene sequence: CDR1 MNHEY, CDR2 SMNVEV (reference sequence). The CDR3 sequence is CASSSTGTKKETQYF. The CDR3 bases are TGTGCCAGCAGTTCGACCGGGACTAAAAAAGAGACCCAGTACTTC.

The chain couples TRBV7-2 to TRBJ2-2, with 8 nucleotides matching TRBD1. Germline V gene lookup returns CDR1 SGHTA and CDR2 FQGNSA. The J segment lost 5 bases and the V segment lost 3 bases, leaving 2 bases of the junction unmatched. The CDR3 has 14 amino acids. CDR3 region: CASSFDRGTGELFF. For the CDR3, the DNA is TGTGCCAGCAGCTTTGACAGGGGAACCGGGGAGCTGTTTTTT. Supplemented by reference TRBV7-2 and TRBJ2-2, the full variable domain reads GAGVSQSPSNKVTEKGKDVELRCDPISGHTALYWYRQSLGQGLEFLIYFQGNSAPDKSGLPSDRFSAERTGGSVSTLTIQRTQQEDSAVYLCASSFDRGTGELFFGEGSRLTVL.

This clone was found once. This chain links TRBV18 with TRBJ2-7, with a tentative D call TRBD2 (5 bases). From germline, CDR1 is KGHSH and CDR2 LQKENI. The V end lost 3 bases, the J end lost 3 bases, and 12 bases lay between the germline ends. The CDR3 is made up of 14 amino acids. CDR3 sequence reads: CASSPEGWDYEQYF. The CDR3 DNA reads TGTGCCAGCTCACCCGAGGGTTGGGACTACGAGCAGTACTTC.

This clone has more than one count but fewer than ten. J is TRBJ2-2 and V is TRBV6-6; 9 bases map to TRBD1. The CDR3 has 13 amino acids. The junction had 5 bases not matched to a gene; V was cut back by 6 bases and J by 9 bases. The germline V gene encodes CDR1 MNHNY and CDR2 SVGAGI (reference sequence). CDR3 nucleotides: TGTGCCAGCAGCGAGACAGGGGGAAGGGAGCTGTTTTTT. Encoded protein: CASSETGGRELFF.

This rearrangement joins TRBV28 to TRBJ1-1; D may be TRBD1 (5 bases). This CDR3 comprises 14 residues. The germline V and J ends were trimmed by 10 bases and 1 base, with 16 bases remaining between them. From germline, CDR1 is MDHEN and CDR2 SYDVKM. The DNA for the CDR3 is TGTGCCACCCAAAAGGGGCAGCAGAACACTGAAGCTTTCTTT. Translating it yields CATQKGQQNTEAFF.

Here the CDR3 DNA reads TGTGCCAGCAGCTCCAGGGGGCGCGAGTCCTACAATGAGCAGTTCTTC. Translation gives CASSSRGRESYNEQFF. The V and J genes are TRBV13 and TRBJ2-1; 8 bases line up with TRBD1. V shed 4 bases, J shed 1 base, and the junction held 6 bases outside the gene matches. This CDR3 region has 16 residues. Germline V gene data show CDR1 as PRHDT and CDR2 as FYEKMQ (reference sequence).

This clone came up once. The chain recombines TRBV7-2 with TRBJ1-1; D unresolved. There are 13 residues in the CDR3. Germline V gives CDR1 SGHTA, CDR2 FQGNSA. With 3 bases removed from V and 5 bases from J, the gap between germline ends came to 10 bases. CDR3 sequence (DNA): TGTGCCAGCAGCTTCCGAGTGAGAACTGAAGCTTTCTTT. Protein sequence: CASSFRVRTEAFF.

V and J are TRBV5-6 and TRBJ2-7; 7 positions match TRBD2. Unmatched junction bases numbered 7, after V lost 3 bases and J lost 4 bases. The CDR3 sequence is 14 residues long. The germline CDR1 and CDR2 sequences are SGHDT and YYEEEE. Here the CDR3 reads CASSYVGGSYEQYF. The CDR3 nucleotides read TGTGCCAGCAGCTATGTGGGGGGGTCTTACGAGCAGTACTTC.

The table lists this clone with a count of one. The chain carries TRBV7-9 and TRBJ2-1; TRBD2 matches at 8 bases. Germline CDR1 SEHNR, CDR2 FQNEAQ (reference sequence). J lost 9 bases, V lost 6 bases, and 4 bases had no gene match. This CDR3 spans 12 amino acids. The CDR3 reads CASRETSAEQFF. CDR3 nucleotides: TGTGCCAGCAGGGAGACTAGCGCTGAGCAGTTCTTC.

The rearrangement links TRBV6-4 to TRBJ1-2; D might be TRBD1 (5 bases). V lost 0 bases, J lost 8 bases, and 13 bases lay in between. In germline, CDR1 is MRHNA, CDR2 SNTAGT. The CDR3 is 14 amino acids. The CDR3 coding sequence is TGTGCCAGCAGTGACTCGGCGGTGGGACTAGGCTACACCTTC. Its translation is CASSDSAVGLGYTF.

V usage is TRBV29-1 and J usage is TRBJ1-3, with 9 bases that match TRBD1. The CDR3 totals 15 residues. V shed 3 bases, J shed 2 bases, and the junction held 5 bases outside the gene matches. Germline V lookup: CDR1 SQVTM, CDR2 ANQGSEA. CDR3 bases: TGCAGCGTTGATTCGGACAGGGGTGCTGGAAACACCATATATTTT. This sequence encodes CSVDSDRGAGNTIYF.

This clone appeared once. The J gene is TRBJ2-1, the V gene TRBV4-3; 11 bases are shared with TRBD1. Germline V gene data show CDR1 as LGHNA and CDR2 as YSLEER. Trimming removed 2 bases from V and 8 bases from J; junction bases left unmatched: 8. This CDR3 spans 16 amino acids. The CDR3 region is CASSQPDRGLQDEQFF. Written as DNA, the CDR3 is TGCGCCAGCAGCCAACCGGACAGGGGGCTTCAGGATGAGCAGTTCTTC.

The chain has TRBV27 and TRBJ2-3, with 12 bases that match TRBD2. The CDR3 spans 16 residues. The V segment lost 6 bases and the J segment 2 bases; nucleotides outside the gene matches: 6. The V gene's germline CDR1 is MNHEY and CDR2 SMNVEV (reference sequence). The CDR3 coding sequence is TGTGCCAGCAGCCTGACTAGCGGGGGATACACAGATACGCAGTATTTT. Its protein is CASSLTSGGYTDTQYF.

The genes are TRBV6-1 and TRBJ2-5; 7 nucleotides match TRBD1. After removal of 6 bases from V and 2 bases from J, the junction contained 9 bases not matched to a gene. Germline CDR1 reads MNHNS; CDR2 reads SASEGT. The CDR3 is made up of 15 amino acids. The chain's CDR3 is CASRSHGTEQETQYF. CDR3 coding DNA: TGTGCCAGCAGGAGTCACGGGACAGAACAAGAGACCCAGTACTTC.

The V gene is TRBV2, the J gene TRBJ1-2; D gene uncertain. The CDR3 is 13 residues long. V lost 7 bases, J lost 2 bases, and 11 bases lay in between. Germline CDR1 and CDR2: SNHLY and FYNNEI. DNA for the CDR3: TGTGCCAGCACCCCGCGGGGAAACTATGGCTACACCTTC. The encoded protein is CASTPRGNYGYTF. The whole variable domain, remainder taken from reference TRBV2 and TRBJ1-2, is EPEVTQTPSHQVTQMGQEVILRCVPISNHLYFYWYRQILGQKVEFLVSFYNNEISEKSEIFDDQFSVERPDGSNFTLKIRSTKLEDSAMYFCASTPRGNYGYTFGSGTRLTVV.

The chain uses TRBV30 and TRBJ2-1; 13 bases match TRBD2. V lost 6 bases to trimming and J lost 12 bases; unmatched junction nucleotides: 11. The V gene's germline CDR1 is GTSNPN and CDR2 SVGIG (reference sequence). The CDR3 consists of 14 residues. CDR3 DNA: TGTGCCTGCCCTTTTTCCGGACTAGCGGGGGCGCAGTTCTTC. The encoded protein is CACPFSGLAGAQFF.

The chain is built from TRBV30 and TRBJ2-2, with D tentatively TRBD1 (6 bases). CDR3 size: 12 residues. Trimming removed 6 bases from V and 7 bases from J, with 12 bases in between. The germline CDR1 and CDR2 sequences are GTSNPN and SVGIG (reference sequence). The CDR3 protein is CACQGLVGELFF. CDR3 sequence (DNA): TGTGCCTGTCAGGGGCTCGTCGGGGAGCTGTTTTTT. Variable domain in full (rest from reference TRBV30 and TRBJ2-2): SQTIHQWPATLVQPVGSPLSLECTVEGTSNPNLYWYRQAAGRGLQLLFYSVGIGQISSEVPQNLSASRPQDRQFILSSKKLLLSDSGFYLCACQGLVGELFFGEGSRLTVL.

Only one count was recorded for this clone. This chain connects TRBV4-1 to TRBJ2-3; 9 bases agree with TRBD2. CDR3 length equals 18 residues. Trimming removed 0 bases from V and 5 bases from J; junction bases left unmatched: 12. Germline values: CDR1 MGHRA, CDR2 YSYEKL. This chain's CDR3 is CASSQDRGGGGVEDTQYF. The CDR3 DNA reads TGCGCCAGCAGCCAAGACCGCGGCGGGGGGGGTGTAGAAGATACGCAGTATTTT.

The chain couples TRBV11-2 to TRBJ2-5; 11 bases are shared with TRBD2. The CDR3 consists of 18 residues. Germline trimming cut 3 bases from V and 5 bases from J; bases unmatched to any gene: 14. Germline V gives CDR1 SGHAT, CDR2 FQNNGV. CDR3 in DNA: TGTGCCAGCAGCTTTGCCGTAGCGGGGGGGCCTTCAGGGGAGACCCAGTACTTC. Its protein product is CASSFAVAGGPSGETQYF.

This chain links TRBV6-1 with TRBJ1-5; the D gene is possibly TRBD1 (6 bases). Germline CDR1 and CDR2: MNHNS and SASEGT. V was cut by 4 bases and J by 4 bases, with 8 bases left in between. The CDR3 contains 13 residues. The CDR3 sequence: CASSGRGNQPQHF. The CDR3 DNA reads as TGTGCCAGCAGTGGAAGGGGGAATCAGCCCCAGCATTTT.

The chain is built from TRBV7-2 and TRBJ2-5; 10 bases agree with TRBD2. CDR3 length: 16 residues. Germline assignment: CDR1 SGHTA and CDR2 FQGNSA. Trimming cost V 1 base and J 5 bases; bases outside gene matches: 7. The CDR3 sequence: CASSLGAGGREETQYF. CDR3 in DNA: TGTGCCAGCAGCTTAGGAGCGGGGGGGAGGGAGGAGACCCAGTACTTC.

The CDR3 DNA follows: TGTGCCAGCAGCTTAGAGAAACATTTAGGGGGACAGCCCCAGCATTTT. This gives the protein CASSLEKHLGGQPQHF. This chain uses TRBV7-8 with TRBJ1-5, with D possibly being TRBD1 (6 bases). The V and J ends lost 1 base and 7 bases respectively, with 17 bases between them. Germline V CDR1 and CDR2: SGHVS, FQNEAQ. The CDR3 covers 16 residues.

This clone was seen a single time. The chain is built from TRBV6-4 and TRBJ1-5; a possible D gene is TRBD1 (6 bases). This CDR3 is built from 16 residues. Looked up from germline, CDR1 is MRHNA and CDR2 is SNTAGT. V was trimmed by 4 bases and J by 5 bases, leaving 18 bases between them. CDR3 DNA: TGTGCCAGCAGTGTATACAGGGTGGTTCGGGATCAGCCCCAGCATTTT. Residues: CASSVYRVVRDQPQHF.

The CDR3 is CASSQGTGGIVNTQYF. The CDR3 DNA reads as TGCGCCAGCAGCCAAGGGACAGGGGGGATAGTAAATACGCAGTATTTT. The rearrangement joins TRBV4-1 to TRBJ2-3; 10 bases fit TRBD1. J gave up 7 bases and V 1 base, and 8 bases lay outside the gene matches. This CDR3 region has 16 residues. CDR1 and CDR2 (germline): MGHRA, YSYEKL.